This entry describes one T cell receptor beta chain. These data belong to a study of T cell changes during pregnancy in multiple sclerosis. This table comes from immunoSEQ multiplex PCR, and its TCRdb copy is limited to in-frame clones, with some not included. The table has 65,000 to 80,000 clones, 90% seen once. Germline V lookup: CDR1 MNHNY, CDR2 SVGAGI (reference sequence). CDR3 length equals 13 residues. The ends were cut back, 6 bases at V and 9 bases at J, with 17 bases in the middle. This chain connects TRBV6-6 to TRBJ1-2; tentatively, D is TRBD1 (5 bases). This sequence originates from a female donor with multiple sclerosis, enrolled in a pregnancy study. The material sequenced was peripheral blood, taken in the third trimester of pregnancy. Here the CDR3 reads CASSPSGGISYTF. CDR3 bases: TGTGCCAGCAGCCCCTCGGGGGGAATCAGCTACACCTTC.